This T cell receptor beta chain was sequenced during a study of CD4 T cells in relation to SARS-CoV-2 and coronaviruses. Naive or memory CD4+ cells were cultured 1:1 with T cell-depleted PBMCs plus CEF. The assay was immunoSEQ multiplex PCR, and TCRdb's table has in-frame clones only and misses some. The sample carries 25,000 to 35,000 clones, about three quarters recorded once. Points on this clone: Its antigen is currently unknown.

Trimming cost V 4 bases and J 13 bases, with 17 bases left between them. The CDR3 totals 12 residues. Germline V lookup: CDR1 SGDLS, CDR2 YYNGEE. The chain is built from TRBV9 and TRBJ1-2, with D possibly TRBD1 on 6 matching bases. The sample taken for sequencing was memory CD4+ T cells from PBMCs, cultured in vitro. This receptor was obtained from an adult with COVID-19. DNA of the CDR3: TGTGCCAGCAGCCCTCAACTGGACAGCCCCACCTTC. Protein: CASSPQLDSPTF.